The 14 T cell receptor beta chains listed next were all sequenced from one sample in a study of monozygotic twins with inflammatory bowel disease. For each CDR3 protein, TCRdb gives one entry from its re-call of the 5' RACE reads, without DNA. Its clone listing holds over 110,000 distinct CDR3 sequences. Sequencing was performed on blood. All receptors come from a human donor with ulcerative colitis or Crohn's disease, or a healthy co-twin of an affected twin (not recorded which).

The chain is built from TRBV5-1 and TRBJ2-5; without DNA, the TCRdb call of TRBD1 cannot be checked. CDR1 SGHRS and CDR2 YFSETQ come from the germline V gene. This CDR3 has 15 amino acids. The CDR3: CASSLEGTEQGTQYF.

The J gene is TRBJ2-7, the V gene TRBV7-3; the D call from TCRdb, TRBD2, cannot be confirmed without DNA. Looked up from germline, CDR1 is SGHTA and CDR2 is FQGTGA. The length of the CDR3 is 18 residues. The CDR3 reads CASSRERTRHLRRYEQYF.

The genes are TRBV5-1 and TRBJ2-3. Looked up from germline, CDR1 is SGHRS and CDR2 is YFSETQ. The CDR3 extends over 13 amino acids. CDR3: CASSPESWDTQYF.

The chain carries TRBV9 and TRBJ2-7. Germline CDR1 SGDLS, CDR2 YYNGEE. The CDR3 contains 14 residues. The CDR3 here is CASSGAAASYEQYF.

The V gene is TRBV7-3, the J gene TRBJ2-7; TCRdb calls TRBD1, which cannot be checked without DNA. The CDR3 is 15 amino acids. Germline V gives CDR1 SGHTA, CDR2 FQGTGA. This CDR3 is CASSPGQGGIYEQYF. The full variable domain, its missing parts supplied by reference TRBV7-3 and TRBJ2-7, is GAGVSQTPSNKVTEKGKYVELRCDPISGHTALYWYRQSLGQGPEFLIYFQGTGAADDSGLPNDRFFAVRPEGSVSTLKIQRTERGDSAVYLCASSPGQGGIYEQYFGPGTRLTVT.

V usage is TRBV4-1 and J usage is TRBJ2-7; the TCRdb call, TRBD2, lacks DNA for checking. The CDR3 covers 15 residues. The germline V gene has CDR1 MGHRA and CDR2 YSYEKL. The CDR3 here is CASSQRTSGTYEQYF.

The J gene is TRBJ2-7, the V gene TRBV29-1; absent DNA, TCRdb's TRBD1 call cannot be checked. The germline gives CDR1 SQVTM, CDR2 ANQGSEA. This CDR3 is 15 amino acids long. The CDR3 here is CSVDYGGTGGSEQYF.

This rearrangement joins TRBV7-2 to TRBJ1-5; the D call of TRBD1 rests on TCRdb alone, since no DNA is present to check it. Germline V gene data show CDR1 as SGHTA and CDR2 as FQGNSA. This CDR3 region has 15 residues. The chain's CDR3 is CASSLGQWINQPQHF.

The chain carries TRBV7-2 and TRBJ2-1. From germline, CDR1 is SGHTA and CDR2 FQGNSA. The CDR3 length is 13 residues. Here the CDR3 reads CASSLTTVNEQFF.

The chain uses TRBV20-1 and TRBJ1-1. The CDR3 has 15 residues. The germline CDR1 and CDR2 sequences are DFQATT and SNEGSKA (reference sequence). CDR3 sequence: CSARVSGTLNTEAFF.

The CDR3 sequence: CASSSRTGGVSGANVLTF. The genes are TRBV5-1 and TRBJ2-6; lacking DNA, the TRBD1 call made by TCRdb goes unchecked. Germline CDR1 SGHRS, CDR2 YFSETQ. The CDR3 totals 18 residues.

The chain links TRBV7-9 to TRBJ2-7; the TCRdb D gene call, TRBD1, has no DNA to confirm it. Germline V gene sequence: CDR1 SEHNR, CDR2 FQNEAQ (reference sequence). The CDR3 has 13 residues. CDR3 sequence: CASSLLTGYEQYF.

The chain recombines TRBV9 with TRBJ1-5; TCRdb designates TRBD1, a call that cannot be tested without DNA. The CDR3 is made up of 15 amino acids. CDR1 and CDR2 from the germline V gene are SGDLS and YYNGEE. The CDR3 protein is CASSLSGDSNQPQHF.

The chain has TRBV4-3 and TRBJ2-2; TCRdb selects TRBD1, and the lack of DNA leaves this call unchecked. The length of the CDR3 is 18 residues. Germline V gene lookup returns CDR1 LGHNA and CDR2 YSLEER. CDR3 in amino acids: CASSQDPLGSELAGELFF.